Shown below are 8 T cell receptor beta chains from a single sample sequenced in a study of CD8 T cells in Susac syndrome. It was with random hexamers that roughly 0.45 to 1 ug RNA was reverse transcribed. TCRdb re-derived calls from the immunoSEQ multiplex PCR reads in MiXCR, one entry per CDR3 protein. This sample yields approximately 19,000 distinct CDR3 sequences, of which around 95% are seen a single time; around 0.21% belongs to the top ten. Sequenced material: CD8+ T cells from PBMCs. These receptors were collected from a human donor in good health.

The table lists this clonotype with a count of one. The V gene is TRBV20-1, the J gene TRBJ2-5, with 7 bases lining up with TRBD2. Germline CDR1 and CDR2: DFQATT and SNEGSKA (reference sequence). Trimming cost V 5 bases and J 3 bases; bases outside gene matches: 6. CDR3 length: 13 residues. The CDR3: CSAAGLAEETQYF. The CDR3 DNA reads TGCAGTGCTGCTGGCCTAGCGGAAGAGACCCAGTACTTC.

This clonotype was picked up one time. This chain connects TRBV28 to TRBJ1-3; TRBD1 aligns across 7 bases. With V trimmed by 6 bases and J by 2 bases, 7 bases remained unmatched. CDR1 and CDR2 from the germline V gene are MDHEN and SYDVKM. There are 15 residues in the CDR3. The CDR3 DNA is TGTGCCAGCAGCCCTGACAGGGAGGCTGGAAACACCATATATTTT. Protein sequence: CASSPDREAGNTIYF.

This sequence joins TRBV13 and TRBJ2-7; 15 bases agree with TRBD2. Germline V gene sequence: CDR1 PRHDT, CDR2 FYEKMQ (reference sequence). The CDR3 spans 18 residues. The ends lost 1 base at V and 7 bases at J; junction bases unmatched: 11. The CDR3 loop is CASSLESLGLAGGREQYF. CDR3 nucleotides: TGTGCCAGCAGCTTAGAGAGTCTGGGACTAGCGGGAGGTCGGGAGCAGTACTTC.

The DNA for the CDR3 is TGTGCCAGCAGCTTAGACGGGGACGGGCAGTACGTC. It is translated as CASSLDGDGQYV. This chain joins TRBV13 and TRBJ2-7; tentatively, D is TRBD1 or TRBD2 (5 bases each). Between the trimmed V and J ends, which lost 1 base and 9 bases, there was a span of 10 bases. This CDR3 comprises 12 residues. The germline V gene encodes CDR1 PRHDT and CDR2 FYEKMQ (reference sequence).

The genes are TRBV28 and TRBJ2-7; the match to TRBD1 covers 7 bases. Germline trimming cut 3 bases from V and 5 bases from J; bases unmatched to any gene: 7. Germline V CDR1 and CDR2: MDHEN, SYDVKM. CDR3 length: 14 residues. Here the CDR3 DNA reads TGTGCCAGCAGTTTCGACAGGGAATCAAACGAGCAGTACTTC. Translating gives CASSFDRESNEQYF. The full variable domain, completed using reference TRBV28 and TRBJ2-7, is DVKVTQSSRYLVKRTGEKVFLECVQDMDHENMFWYRQDPGLGLRLIYFSYDVKMKEKGDIPEGYSVSREKKERFSLILESASTNQTSMYLCASSFDRESNEQYFGPGTRLTVT.

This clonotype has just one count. The CDR3 nucleotides read TGTGCCAGCAGCCAAGTTTTGCGGGAGACCACCGGGGAGCTGTTTTTT. It yields the protein CASSQVLRETTGELFF. This chain connects TRBV3-1 to TRBJ2-2; 7 bases align to TRBD2. The CDR3 spans 16 residues. Germline CDR1 is LGHDT and CDR2 is YNNKEL (reference sequence). V shed 1 base, J shed 4 bases, and the junction held 6 bases outside the gene matches. The complete variable domain, with remaining parts taken from reference TRBV3-1 and TRBJ2-2, reads DTAVSQTPKYLVTQMGNDKSIKCEQNLGHDTMYWYKQDSKKFLKIMFSYNNKELIINETVPNRFSPKSPDKAHLNLHINSLELGDSAVYFCASSQVLRETTGELFFGEGSRLTVL.

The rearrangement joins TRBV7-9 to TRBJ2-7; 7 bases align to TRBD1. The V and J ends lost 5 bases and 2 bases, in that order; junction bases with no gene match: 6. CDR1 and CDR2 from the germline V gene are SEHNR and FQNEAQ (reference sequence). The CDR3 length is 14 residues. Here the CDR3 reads CASSLRQGPYEQYV. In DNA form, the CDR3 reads TGTGCCAGCAGCCTCAGACAGGGCCCCTACGAGCAGTACGTC.

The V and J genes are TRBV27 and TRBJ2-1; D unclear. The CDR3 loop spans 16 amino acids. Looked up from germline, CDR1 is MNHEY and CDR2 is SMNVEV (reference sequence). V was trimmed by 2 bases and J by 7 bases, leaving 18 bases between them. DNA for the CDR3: TGTGCCAGCAGTTTAATTAACCCCCGGATGGCGAATGAGCAGTTCTTC. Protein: CASSLINPRMANEQFF.